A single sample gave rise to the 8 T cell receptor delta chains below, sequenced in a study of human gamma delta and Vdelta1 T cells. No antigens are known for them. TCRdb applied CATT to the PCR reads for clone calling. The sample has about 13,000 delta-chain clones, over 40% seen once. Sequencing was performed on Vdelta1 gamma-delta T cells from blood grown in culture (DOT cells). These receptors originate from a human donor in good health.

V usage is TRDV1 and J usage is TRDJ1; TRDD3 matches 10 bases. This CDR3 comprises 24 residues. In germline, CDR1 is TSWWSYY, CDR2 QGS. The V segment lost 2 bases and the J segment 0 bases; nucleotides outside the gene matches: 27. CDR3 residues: CALGEGSETVIVLGDRLYTDKLIF. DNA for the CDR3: TGTGCTCTTGGGGAAGGGTCCGAAACTGTAATAGTACTGGGGGATCGGCTCTACACCGATAAACTCATCTTT.

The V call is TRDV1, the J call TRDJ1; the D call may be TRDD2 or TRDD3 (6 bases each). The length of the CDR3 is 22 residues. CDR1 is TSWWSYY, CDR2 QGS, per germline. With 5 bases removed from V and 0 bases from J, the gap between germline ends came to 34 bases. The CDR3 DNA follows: TGTGCTCTTGGGCAACCTCCCTTCCCCTTTCGGGATAAGGGTTATTACACCGATAAACTCATCTTT. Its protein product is CALGQPPFPFRDKGYYTDKLIF.

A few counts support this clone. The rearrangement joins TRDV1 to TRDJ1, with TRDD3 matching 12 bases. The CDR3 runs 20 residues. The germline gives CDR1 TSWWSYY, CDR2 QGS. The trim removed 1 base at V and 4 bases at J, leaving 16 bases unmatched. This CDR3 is CALGEQPRGDWGIPNDKLIF. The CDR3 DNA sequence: TGTGCTCTTGGGGAACAGCCCCGCGGGGACTGGGGGATACCCAACGATAAACTCATCTTT.

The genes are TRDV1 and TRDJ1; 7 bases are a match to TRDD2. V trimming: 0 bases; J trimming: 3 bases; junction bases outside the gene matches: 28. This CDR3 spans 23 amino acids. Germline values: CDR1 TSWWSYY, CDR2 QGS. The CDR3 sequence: CALGELVPFLRKRPVPDSDKLIF. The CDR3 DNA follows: TGTGCTCTTGGGGAACTAGTTCCGTTCCTACGTAAGAGGCCCGTCCCGGATTCCGATAAACTCATCTTT.

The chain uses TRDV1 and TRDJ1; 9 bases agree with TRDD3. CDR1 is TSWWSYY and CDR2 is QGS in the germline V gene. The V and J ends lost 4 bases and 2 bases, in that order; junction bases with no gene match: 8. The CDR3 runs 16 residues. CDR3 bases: TGTGCTCTTGGGGTCAAACCTGGGGATACGACCGATAAACTCATCTTT. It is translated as CALGVKPGDTTDKLIF.

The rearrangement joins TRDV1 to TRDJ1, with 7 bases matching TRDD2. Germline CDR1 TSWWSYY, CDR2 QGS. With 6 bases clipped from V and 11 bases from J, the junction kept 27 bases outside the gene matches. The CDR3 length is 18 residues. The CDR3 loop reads CALGTSLGTSLFLSELIF. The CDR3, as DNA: TGTGCTCTTGGTACTTCTCTTGGTACTTCTCTCTTCCTATCCGAGCTCATCTTT.

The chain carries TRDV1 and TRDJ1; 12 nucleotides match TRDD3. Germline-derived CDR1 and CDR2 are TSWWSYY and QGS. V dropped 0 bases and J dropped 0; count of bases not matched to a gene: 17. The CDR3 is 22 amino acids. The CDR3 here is CALGELLLLDPLGDTYTDKLIF. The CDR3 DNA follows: TGTGCTCTTGGGGAACTACTCCTACTGGACCCCCTGGGGGATACGTACACCGATAAACTCATCTTT.

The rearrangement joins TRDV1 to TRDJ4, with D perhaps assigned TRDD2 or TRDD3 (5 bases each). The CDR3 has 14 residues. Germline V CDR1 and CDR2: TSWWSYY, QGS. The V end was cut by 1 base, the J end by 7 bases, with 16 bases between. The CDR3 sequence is CALGEPYDGGGLIF. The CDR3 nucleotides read TGTGCTCTTGGGGAACCCTACGACGGAGGGGGCCTGATCTTT.